The 5 T cell receptor beta chains below were found in one sample sequenced in a study of cytomegalovirus exposure and HLA in healthy donors. Use of 60 Vbeta and 13 Jbeta primers characterized the PCR. This table comes from immunoSEQ multiplex PCR, and its TCRdb copy is limited to in-frame clones, with some not included. The table lists 100,000 to 150,000 clones, 77% of them singletons. Sequencing input: PBMCs. These TCRs come from a male donor in good health and CMV-seropositive.

Details on this clone: A read error may account for a junction end that differs from germline. The chain employs TRBV30 and TRBJ2-4, with D tentatively TRBD1 (5 bases). This CDR3 has 12 amino acids. The germline CDR1 and CDR2 sequences are GTSNPN and SVGIG (reference sequence). CDR3 DNA sequence: TGTGCCTGGGGACATCCCAAAAACAGTCAGTACTTC. As protein: CAWGHPKNSQYF.

The chain has TRBV27 and TRBJ2-7; TRBD2 agrees at 8 bases. The V gene's germline CDR1 is MNHEY and CDR2 SMNVEV (reference sequence). The CDR3 contains 15 residues. V lost 2 bases and J lost 0; bases outside the gene matches: 3. The CDR3, as DNA: TGTGCCAGCAGTTTAGGGCGGGGGGCCTCCTACGAGCAGTACTTC. Translated: CASSLGRGASYEQYF.

The chain couples TRBV6-5 to TRBJ1-2; D is undetermined. Germline-derived CDR1 and CDR2 are MNHEY and SVGAGI. CDR3 size: 14 residues. V was cut by 0 bases and J by 7 bases, with 12 bases left in between. The CDR3: CASSYSTGIRGYTF. CDR3 sequence (DNA): TGTGCCAGCAGTTACTCGACCGGGATACGTGGCTACACCTTC.

The V gene is TRBV28, the J gene TRBJ2-5; tentatively, D is TRBD2 (6 bases). This CDR3 comprises 13 residues. V gave up 4 bases and J gave up 6 bases, with 12 bases separating them. The germline gives CDR1 MDHEN, CDR2 SYDVKM. The CDR3 spells CASSSGLPQTQYF. DNA of the CDR3: TGTGCCAGCAGTTCTGGACTACCTCAGACCCAGTACTTC.

The chain is built from TRBV13 and TRBJ1-3; D might be TRBD1 (5 bases). Per germline, CDR1 PRHDT and CDR2 FYEKMQ (reference sequence). The CDR3 contains 15 residues. Trimming left V 5 bases short and J 4 bases short, with 15 bases between. In nucleotides, the CDR3 is TGTGCCAGCAGCGGGCCTCGGACACGAGGAAACACCATATATTTT. As protein: CASSGPRTRGNTIYF.